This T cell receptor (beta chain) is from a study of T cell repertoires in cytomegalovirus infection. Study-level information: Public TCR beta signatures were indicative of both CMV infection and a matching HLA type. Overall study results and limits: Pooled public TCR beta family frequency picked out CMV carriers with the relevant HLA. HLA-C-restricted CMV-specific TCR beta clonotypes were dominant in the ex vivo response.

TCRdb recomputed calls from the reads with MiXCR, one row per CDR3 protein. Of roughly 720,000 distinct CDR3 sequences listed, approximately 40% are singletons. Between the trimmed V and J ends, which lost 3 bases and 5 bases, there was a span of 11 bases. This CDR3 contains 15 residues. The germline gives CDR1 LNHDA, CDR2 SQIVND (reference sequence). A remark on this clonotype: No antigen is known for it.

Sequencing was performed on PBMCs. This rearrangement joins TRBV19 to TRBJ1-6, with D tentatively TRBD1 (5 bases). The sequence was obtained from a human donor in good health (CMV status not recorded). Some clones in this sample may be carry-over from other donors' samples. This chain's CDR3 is CASSIGQGDNSPLHF. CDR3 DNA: TGTGCCAGTAGTATCGGGCAGGGAGATAATTCACCCCTCCACTTT.